The clone carrying this TCR beta chain was seen at least ten times. Antigen: not known. The sample belongs to a study of T cell repertoires in cytomegalovirus infection. Study-level information: Through public TCR beta signatures, both CMV infection and matching HLA type were indicated.

CDR3 length: 15 amino acids. Trimming stripped 5 bases from V and 5 bases from J, with 16 bases between. Germline lookup yields CDR1 SGHAT and CDR2 FQNNGV. TCRdb independently ran MiXCR on the reads; one entry per CDR3 protein. Found here are some 800,000 distinct CDR3 sequences, 32% of them singletons; the top ten hold over 10%. The starting material was cultured CD8+ T cells from PBMCs, obtained from culture after CMV antigen stimulation. The chain carries TRBV11-2 and TRBJ2-1, with D perhaps TRBD1 or TRBD2 (6 bases each). The sequence came from a human donor in good health (CMV status not recorded). Some clones in this sample may be carry-over from other donors' samples. The CDR3 spells CASSRTPRGHNEQFF. CDR3 bases: TGTGCCAGCAGCCGGACACCACGGGGGCACAATGAGCAGTTCTTC.